A selection of T cell receptor beta chains follows, all from one sample in a study of identical twins. TCRdb used MiXCR to reprocess the 5' RACE reads, holding one entry per CDR3 protein. The sample records about 690,000 distinct CDR3 sequences, around 6% being singletons. Material: naive T cells sorted from blood. The receptors shown here come from a man aged 18 to 29 in good health. The CDR3 runs from the conserved cysteine through the conserved F or W. A D gene is named only where the DNA matches it firmly. Clone size is not always given. Where it is, it says once, few, many or a class for expanded clones.

TRBJ2-3 | TRBV5-1 | TRBD2 | many | TGCGCCAGCAGCCCCCGGACTAGCGGGAGTGTTTACCCAGATACGCAGTATTTT | CASSPRTSGSVYPDTQYF
TRBJ1-1 | TRBV7-9 | - | - | TGTGCCAGCAGCTTATCGGGGCTTGAAGCTTTCTTT | CASSLSGLEAFF
TRBJ2-1 | TRBV29-1 | TRBD1 | few | TGCAGCGTTTGGGGACAGCTAAGGGGCTCCTACAATGAGCAGTTCTTC | CSVWGQLRGSYNEQFF
TRBJ2-5 | TRBV11-3 | - | few | TGTGCCAGCAGCTTCTGGGGTTGGGAGACCCAGTACTTC | CASSFWGWETQYF
TRBJ2-5 | TRBV20-1 | - | many | TGCAGTGCTAGCTTGCGAAACCAAGAGACCCAGTACTTC | CSASLRNQETQYF
TRBJ2-3 | TRBV4-1 | - | - | TGCGCCAGCAGCCAAGTTCGGGGAAACACAGATACGCAGTATTTT | CASSQVRGNTDTQYF
TRBJ2-1 | TRBV11-2 | - | many | TGTGCCAGCAGCTTCTTCAGGCCAGACAGCCAGGGGCAGTTCTTC | CASSFFRPDSQGQFF
TRBJ1-6 | TRBV12-3/TRBV12-4 | - | many | TGTGCCAGCAGTTCGCGAGGCAGTTCACCCCTCCACTTT | CASSSRGSSPLHF
TRBJ2-3 | TRBV24-1 | TRBD2 | few | TGTGCCACCAGTTGGAGCGGGGCAAGCACAGATACGCAGTATTTT | CATSWSGASTDTQYF
TRBJ2-1 | TRBV29-1 | - | - | TGCAGCGCCCTAGGGGATGAGCAGTTCTTC | CSALGDEQFF
TRBJ2-7 | TRBV4-1 | - | - | TGCGCCAGCAGCCAAGATTACAGGGAGCAGTACTTC | CASSQDYREQYF
TRBJ1-1 | TRBV12-3/TRBV12-4 | - | many | TGTGCCAGCGCCATAGGTTCGAACACTGAAGCTTTCTTT | CASAIGSNTEAFF
TRBJ2-6 | TRBV20-1 | - | few | TGCAGTGCTAGACCCTTCGCTGGGGCCAACGTCCTGACTTTC | CSARPFAGANVLTF
TRBJ1-3 | TRBV7-9 | - | - | TGTGCCAGCAGTCCCCTCACTGGAAACACCATATATTTT | CASSPLTGNTIYF
TRBJ2-3 | TRBV24-1 | - | few | TGTGCCACCATTGGGCCGGGCACAGATACGCAGTATTTT | CATIGPGTDTQYF
TRBJ2-1 | TRBV27 | - | many | TGTGCCAGCAGCCCCCCACCAATAATTACTCACAATGAGCAGTTCTTC | CASSPPPIITHNEQFF
TRBJ1-1 | TRBV2 | - | few | TGTGCCAGCAGTGACTCCGGGCAGGGGAGGCAAGCTTTCTTT | CASSDSGQGRQAFF
TRBJ1-5 | TRBV12-3/TRBV12-4 | TRBD1 | many | TGTGCCAGCCGCCGGACAGGGGAACAGCCCCAGCATTTT | CASRRTGEQPQHF
TRBJ1-2 | TRBV29-1 | - | - | TGCAGCGTCTACGTCAGAAGAGGCTATGGCTACACCTTC | CSVYVRRGYGYTF
TRBJ2-2 | TRBV5-1 | TRBD2 | - | TGCGCCAGCAGCTCCCCGAGGCGGCTAGCGGGAGGGGAAGGCGGGGAGCTGTTTTTT | CASSSPRRLAGGEGGELFF
TRBJ2-2 | TRBV12-3/TRBV12-4 | - | few | TGTGCCAGCAGCCCAATCGGGGAGCTGTTTTTT | CASSPIGELFF
TRBJ2-1 | TRBV15 | TRBD1 | many | TGTGCCACCAGCAGCGACAGGGGGCTCTCACATGAGCAGTTCTTC | CATSSDRGLSHEQFF
TRBJ2-3 | TRBV28 | TRBD1 | few | TGTGCCAGCAGTACGATGGGACAGGGGACAGATACGCAGTATTTT | CASSTMGQGTDTQYF
TRBJ2-7 | TRBV29-1 | - | many | TGCAGCGTTGAGGACGGATCCTACGAGCAGTACTTC | CSVEDGSYEQYF
TRBJ2-3 | TRBV7-9 | TRBD2 | many | TGTGCCAGCAGCCGCCCGGGACTAGCGTTAGGAACAGATACGCAGTATTTT | CASSRPGLALGTDTQYF
TRBJ2-1 | TRBV18 | TRBD2 | few | TGTGCCAGCTCACCTGTGGCTAGCGGCCACAATGAGCAGTTCTTC | CASSPVASGHNEQFF
TRBJ2-2 | TRBV10-3 | - | many | TGTGCCATCAGAGAGAACACCGGGGAGCTGTTTTTT | CAIRENTGELFF
TRBJ1-1 | TRBV30 | - | - | TGTGCCTGGACCCGGGGGGAAGACGGAGGAAGAGGTTTCTTT | CAWTRGEDGGRGFF
TRBJ2-3 | TRBV12-3/TRBV12-4 | - | many | TGTGCCAGCAGCTACGTTACAGGGTTAGGCACAGATACGCAGTATTTT | CASSYVTGLGTDTQYF
TRBJ2-1 | TRBV12-3/TRBV12-4 | TRBD1 | many | TGTGCCAGCAGTTTCCAGGACAGGGTAAATGAGCAGTTCTTC | CASSFQDRVNEQFF
TRBJ2-7 | TRBV20-1 | - | many | TGCAGTGGTGGGACAATCTCCTACGAGCAGTACTTC | CSGGTISYEQYF
TRBJ2-7 | TRBV10-3 | - | many | TGTGCCATCGGCGCCCCACTTTCCTCCTACGAGCAGTACTTC | CAIGAPLSSYEQYF
TRBJ2-1 | TRBV5-1 | TRBD1 | - | TGCGCCAGCAGCTTGGACGGACAGGGGGCCCTCAATGAGCAGTTCTTC | CASSLDGQGALNEQFF